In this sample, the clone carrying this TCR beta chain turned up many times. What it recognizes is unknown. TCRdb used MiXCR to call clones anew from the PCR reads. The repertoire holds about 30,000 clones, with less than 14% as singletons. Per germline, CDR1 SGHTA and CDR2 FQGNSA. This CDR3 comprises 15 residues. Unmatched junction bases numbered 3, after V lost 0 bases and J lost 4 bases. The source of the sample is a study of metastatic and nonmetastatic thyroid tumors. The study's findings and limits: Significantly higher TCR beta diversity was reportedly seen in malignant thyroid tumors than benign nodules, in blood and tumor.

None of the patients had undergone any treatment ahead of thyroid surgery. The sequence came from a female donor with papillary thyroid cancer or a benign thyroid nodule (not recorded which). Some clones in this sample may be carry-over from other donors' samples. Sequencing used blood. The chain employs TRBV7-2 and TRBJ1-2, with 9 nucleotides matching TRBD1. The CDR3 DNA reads TGTGCCAGCAGCTTAGCGGGACAGGGAGGCTATGGCTACACCTTC. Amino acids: CASSLAGQGGYGYTF. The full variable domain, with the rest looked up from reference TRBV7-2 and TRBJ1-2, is GAGVSQSPSNKVTEKGKDVELRCDPISGHTALYWYRQSLGQGLEFLIYFQGNSAPDKSGLPSDRFSAERTGGSVSTLTIQRTQQEDSAVYLCASSLAGQGGYGYTFGSGTRLTVV.